This note documents a single T cell receptor beta chain sequence. This specimen comes from a study of blood T cell repertoires in COVID-19. Germline CDR1 and CDR2: GTSNPN and SVGIG (reference sequence). The CDR3 totals 14 residues. V gave up 1 base and J gave up 2 bases, with 9 bases separating them. The protocol was immunoSEQ multiplex PCR, while the TCRdb copy is restricted to in-frame clones and leaves out a portion. This table has 400,000 to 500,000 clones, roughly 84% appearing once. The sample consisted of PBMCs or T cells enriched from blood (not recorded which). This rearrangement joins TRBV30 to TRBJ1-3; D is unresolved. The receptor was derived from a woman younger than 35 who had been exposed to COVID-19. This CDR3 reads CAWSAVFAGNTIYF. The CDR3 DNA reads TGTGCCTGGAGTGCCGTCTTCGCTGGAAACACCATATATTTT.